The entry below describes one T cell receptor beta chain. Its matching antigen is unknown. UMIs and a universal primer site were added when TCR cDNA was made by 5'RACE template switching. TCRdb reprocessed the 5' RACE reads with MiXCR, giving one entry per CDR3 protein. The sample contains 500,000 to 650,000 distinct CDR3 sequences, around a sixth of which appear only once. This sample was taken from a study of T cells after yellow fever vaccination. Study-wide points: Booster samples showed a return of most primary-vaccination clones (around 95% CD4, approximately 88% CD8). Weaker, the secondary response peaked sooner, at day 5 versus 15. Abundant bulk-derived clonotypes could contaminate FACS-sorted repertoires.

Trimming removed 5 bases from V and 5 bases from J, with 10 bases in between. This CDR3 contains 13 residues. Germline CDR1 reads LNHDA; CDR2 reads SQIVND (reference sequence). The TCR originated in a young man who received the YFV17D yellow fever vaccine. The sample here was PBMCs, taken 5 days after the first yellow fever vaccination. This chain links TRBV19 with TRBJ2-1, with D unclear. CDR3 DNA: TGTGCCAGTAGTTGGACCCGGGACAATGAGCAGTTCTTC. The encoded protein is CASSWTRDNEQFF.